This T cell receptor beta chain was captured by sequencing in a study of identical twins. The table lists this clonotype with a few counts. Germline-derived CDR1 and CDR2 are SGHTA and FQGNSA. The CDR3 contains 16 residues. Trimming removed 1 base at V and 0 bases at J, with 10 bases between. The cDNA had a unique molecular identifier and a template-switch universal primer site. TCRdb re-called the 5' RACE reads with MiXCR, one entry per CDR3 protein. The sample lists approximately 1.8 million distinct CDR3 sequences; about 30% were seen once. This receptor was taken from a newborn girl in good health. The specimen was cord blood. The chain employs TRBV7-2 and TRBJ2-1, with D possibly TRBD2 on 5 matching bases. CDR3 amino acids: CASSLVSGPSYNEQFF. In nucleotides, the CDR3 is TGTGCCAGCAGCTTAGTGAGCGGTCCCTCCTACAATGAGCAGTTCTTC.